Shown below are 26 T cell receptor beta chains from a single sample sequenced in a study of T cells in Graves' hyperthyroidism and ophthalmopathy. RNA transcripts served as the template for amplifying TCR beta CDR3 regions. HTBI primers were employed in a first-round RT-PCR of the TCR CDR3. MiXCR, applied by TCRdb to the multiplex PCR reads, yields one record per CDR3 protein. Among about 700,000 distinct CDR3 sequences listed, 14% were seen once. Sequencing was done on a sample of blood. These receptors came from a woman aged 18-30 years with Graves' hyperthyroidism.

In its sample, this clonotype was seen many times. V usage is TRBV4-1 and J usage is TRBJ2-7, with TRBD2 matching 8 bases. After removal of 3 bases from V and 1 base from J, the junction contained 5 bases not matched to a gene. This CDR3 has 15 residues. Germline CDR1 and CDR2: MGHRA and YSYEKL. The CDR3 region has the DNA TGCGCCAGCAGCCATCAAACTAGCGGTTCCTACGAGCAGTACTTC. Translating it yields CASSHQTSGSYEQYF.

This clonotype was seen many times. The V gene is TRBV7-9, the J gene TRBJ1-1, with TRBD1 identical over 8 bases. Germline CDR1 reads SEHNR; CDR2 reads FQNEAQ (reference sequence). The CDR3 sequence is 14 residues long. V shed 5 bases, J shed 5 bases, and the junction held 7 bases outside the gene matches. The chain's CDR3 is CASSLQGARTEAFF. CDR3 nucleotides: TGTGCCAGCAGCCTTCAGGGGGCGCGAACTGAAGCTTTCTTT.

This clonotype was recorded many times. This rearrangement joins TRBV6-2 or TRBV6-3 to TRBJ2-7, with D perhaps being TRBD1 or TRBD2 (6 bases each). Per the germline V gene, CDR1 is MNHEY and CDR2 is SVGEGT. CDR3 length: 13 residues. V lost 7 bases to trimming and J lost 5 bases, with 15 bases between them. The CDR3 here is CASMDSGANEQYF. The DNA for the CDR3 is TGTGCCAGCATGGATTCGGGGGCAAACGAGCAGTACTTC.

This clonotype was recorded at least ten times. This chain joins TRBV27 and TRBJ2-3, with 8 bases matching TRBD2. The CDR3 sequence is 20 residues long. CDR1 and CDR2 (germline): MNHEY, SMNVEV (reference sequence). V dropped 5 bases and J dropped 2; count of bases not matched to a gene: 21. The DNA for the CDR3 is TGTGCCAGCAGTCCGCTCGGGAAGTTACTAGCGGCAAACCCCACAGATACGCAGTATTTT. This encodes CASSPLGKLLAANPTDTQYF.

This clonotype has at least ten counts. The rearrangement links TRBV28 to TRBJ1-6, with 9 bases matching TRBD1. Germline CDR1 is MDHEN and CDR2 is SYDVKM. The CDR3 length is 18 residues. The ends lost 5 bases at V and 5 bases at J; junction bases unmatched: 13. CDR3 coding DNA: TGTGCCAGCAGTAACCTCTACCACCGGGACAGGGATAATTCACCCCTCCACTTT. Translation gives CASSNLYHRDRDNSPLHF. Complete variable domain (other parts from reference TRBV28 and TRBJ1-6): DVKVTQSSRYLVKRTGEKVFLECVQDMDHENMFWYRQDPGLGLRLIYFSYDVKMKEKGDIPEGYSVSREKKERFSLILESASTNQTSMYLCASSNLYHRDRDNSPLHFGNGTRLTVT.

This chain connects TRBV9 to TRBJ2-7; TRBD2 might be the D (6 bases). The CDR3 consists of 15 residues. Germline assignment: CDR1 SGDLS and CDR2 YYNGEE. V was shortened by 3 bases and J by 4 bases, with 17 bases between the two germline ends. The DNA of the CDR3 is TGTGCCAGCAGCGAGGCGGGACTCGGATCATACGAGCAGTACTTC. Its protein is CASSEAGLGSYEQYF.

The chain joins TRBV6-2 or TRBV6-3 to TRBJ2-2; D ambiguous. The germline gives CDR1 MNHEY, CDR2 SVGEGT. The V gene lost 2 bases and the J gene lost 3 bases, with 10 bases spanning the gap. The CDR3 consists of 15 residues. The CDR3 DNA reads as TGTGCCAGCAGTTACCAGGCCAGCCACACCGGGGAGCTGTTTTTT. Amino acid sequence: CASSYQASHTGELFF.

This clonotype was detected many times. The chain has TRBV7-9 and TRBJ2-5; the match to TRBD2 covers 8 bases. V lost 8 bases and J lost 5; bases outside the gene matches: 10. Germline V gene sequence: CDR1 SEHNR, CDR2 FQNEAQ (reference sequence). This CDR3 region has 14 residues. The DNA of the CDR3 is TGTGCCAGCCACGGGGCGGGAGGTGGTGAGACCCAGTACTTC. This translates into CASHGAGGGETQYF.

The chain combines TRBV6-1 with TRBJ2-1, with 12 bases that match TRBD2. Unmatched junction bases numbered 9, after V lost 9 bases and J lost 0 bases. Germline assignment: CDR1 MNHNS and CDR2 SASEGT. The CDR3 has 17 residues. The chain's CDR3 is CASLGLAGTSSYNEQFF. The CDR3, as DNA: TGTGCCAGTCTCGGACTAGCGGGGACTAGCTCCTACAATGAGCAGTTCTTC.

This clonotype was seen only a few times. V gene TRBV29-1 combines with J gene TRBJ2-3; D gene uncertain. The CDR3 loop spans 17 amino acids. Between the trimmed V and J ends, which lost 2 bases and 0 bases, there was a span of 18 bases. From germline, CDR1 is SQVTM and CDR2 ANQGSEA. The CDR3 loop reads CSVETVWPTPSTDTQYF. In DNA, the CDR3 is TGCAGCGTTGAAACAGTTTGGCCTACCCCTAGCACAGATACGCAGTATTTT.

This clonotype was detected ten times or more. This chain links TRBV11-2 with TRBJ2-7, with D unclear. The V end lost 0 bases, the J end lost 7 bases, and 13 bases lay between the germline ends. The CDR3 has 14 amino acids. Germline assignment: CDR1 SGHAT and CDR2 FQNNGV. The CDR3 spells CASSLERLPGEQYF. In DNA, the CDR3 is TGTGCCAGCAGCTTAGAAAGGCTCCCTGGTGAGCAGTACTTC.

This clonotype was counted between two and nine times. The chain uses TRBV7-9 and TRBJ1-5; D is ambiguous. Per germline, CDR1 SEHNR and CDR2 FQNEAQ (reference sequence). The CDR3 is 15 residues long. Trimming stripped 5 bases from V and 2 bases from J, with 13 bases between. The CDR3 nucleotides are TGTGCCAGCAGCCCCTCCGATAGGGGCAATCAGCCCCAGCATTTT. It encodes CASSPSDRGNQPQHF.

The V and J genes are TRBV20-1 and TRBJ2-7, with TRBD2 identical over 8 bases. V was pared by 3 bases and J by 0 bases, with 1 base of the junction left unmatched. Germline V lookup: CDR1 DFQATT, CDR2 SNEGSKA (reference sequence). This CDR3 has 13 residues. The CDR3, as DNA: TGCAGTGCTAGGGGACTAGTCTCCTACGAGCAGTACTTC. It specifies CSARGLVSYEQYF.

This clonotype was recorded at least ten times. The chain is built from TRBV30 and TRBJ1-1; the D is unclear. Trimming stripped 0 bases from V and 10 bases from J, with 12 bases between. This CDR3 has 12 residues. The germline CDR1 and CDR2 sequences are GTSNPN and SVGIG (reference sequence). CDR3 bases: TGTGCCTGGAGTGTATCGGGCCTGGGAGCTTTCTTT. Translated: CAWSVSGLGAFF.

This clonotype appeared many times. V is TRBV12-3 or TRBV12-4 and J is TRBJ2-5, with unresolved D. V was shortened by 4 bases and J by 4 bases, with 7 bases between the two germline ends. The CDR3 contains 12 residues. The DNA of the CDR3 is TGTGCCAGCAGTTCGGGCGGAGAGACCCAGTACTTC. It codes for CASSSGGETQYF.

This clonotype was recorded many times. The chain carries TRBV7-9 and TRBJ2-7; D possibly corresponds to TRBD2 (5 bases). Per the germline V gene, CDR1 is SEHNR and CDR2 is FQNEAQ (reference sequence). Trimming cost V 5 bases and J 0 bases, with 11 bases left between them. The CDR3 contains 14 residues. The CDR3 region is CASSRGLGSYEQYF. The CDR3 DNA is TGTGCCAGCAGCCGGGGATTAGGCTCCTACGAGCAGTACTTC.

A remark on this clonotype: A clone one base away is much larger, so this may be a read error. The chain uses TRBV11-2 and TRBJ1-1; D unclear. The CDR3 contains 13 residues. The V gene lost 3 bases and the J gene lost 4 bases, with 9 bases spanning the gap. In germline, CDR1 is SGHAT, CDR2 FQNNGV. The chain's CDR3 is CASSLWESTEAFF. In DNA, the CDR3 is TGTGCCAGCAGCTTGTGGGAGAGCACTGAAGCTTTCTTT. The variable domain in full, completed from reference TRBV11-2 and TRBJ1-1, reads EAGVAQSPRYKIIEKRQSVAFWCNPISGHATLYWYQQILGQGPKLLIQFQNNGVVDDSQLPKDRFSAERLKGVDSTLKIQPAKLEDSAVYLCASSLWESTEAFFGQGTRLTVV.

The V and J genes are TRBV4-3 and TRBJ1-3, with D unclear. This CDR3 has 16 residues. Trimming took off 0 bases at V and 1 base at J, with 10 bases between the two ends. From germline, CDR1 is LGHNA and CDR2 YSLEER. The CDR3 DNA is TGCGCCAGCAGCCAAGATATTGGAACGTCTGGAAACACCATATATTTT. Encoded protein: CASSQDIGTSGNTIYF.

This clonotype was found a few times. The V gene is TRBV6-2 or TRBV6-3, the J gene TRBJ2-1; TRBD2 agrees at 9 bases. This CDR3 region has 14 residues. Unmatched junction bases numbered 11, after V lost 11 bases and J lost 6 bases. Germline V gene lookup returns CDR1 MNHEY and CDR2 SVGEGT. DNA of the CDR3: TGTGCCGGCAACGTAGCGGGAGTGTCCAATGAGCAGTTCTTC. Its translation is CAGNVAGVSNEQFF.

This clonotype has a count of ten or more. The chain carries TRBV6-2 or TRBV6-3 and TRBJ1-5; the D is unclear. Germline-derived CDR1 and CDR2 are MNHEY and SVGEGT. The V end lost 6 bases, the J end lost 7 bases, and 19 bases lay between the germline ends. The CDR3 has 15 residues. The CDR3 region is CASSPVSAKGQPQHF. CDR3 sequence (DNA): TGTGCCAGCAGCCCGGTGTCGGCTAAGGGCCAGCCCCAGCATTTT.

This clonotype was observed a handful of times. The chain joins TRBV30 to TRBJ2-7; 9 nucleotides match TRBD2. The germline gives CDR1 GTSNPN, CDR2 SVGIG (reference sequence). The trim removed 0 bases at V and 5 bases at J, leaving 8 bases unmatched. The CDR3 covers 15 residues. In DNA form, the CDR3 reads TGTGCCTGGAGTGTATATAGCGGGAGTTCGAACGAGCAGTACTTC. Translated: CAWSVYSGSSNEQYF.

This clonotype was recorded at least ten times. The V and J genes are TRBV12-3 or TRBV12-4 and TRBJ2-1, with D perhaps matching TRBD2 (5 bases). CDR3 length equals 15 residues. Between the trimmed V and J ends, which lost 4 bases and 0 bases, there was a span of 10 bases. CDR3 sequence reads: CASSSFRDSYNEQFF. In DNA, the CDR3 is TGTGCCAGCAGTTCGTTTCGGGACTCCTACAATGAGCAGTTCTTC.

The table lists this clonotype with many counts. The chain carries TRBV15 and TRBJ1-5, with TRBD1 matching over 7 bases. The CDR3 covers 16 residues. The V gene end was trimmed by 0 bases and the J gene end by 4 bases; junction bases not matched to a gene: 6. Looked up from germline, CDR1 is LNHNV and CDR2 is YYDKDF (reference sequence). The CDR3 coding sequence is TGTGCCACCAGCAGAGATCGAGACAGGGCAAATCAGCCCCAGCATTTT. This codes for CATSRDRDRANQPQHF.

This clonotype was detected ten times or more. V is TRBV28 and J is TRBJ2-1; TRBD1 matches 10 bases. The CDR3 covers 15 residues. The germline V gene encodes CDR1 MDHEN and CDR2 SYDVKM. V dropped 3 bases and J dropped 9; count of bases not matched to a gene: 8. The CDR3 DNA follows: TGTGCCAGCAGTTTTCGGGGACAGGGGAGCCGTGAGCAGTTCTTC. Translating gives CASSFRGQGSREQFF.

This clonotype was detected ten times or more. The chain couples TRBV7-2 to TRBJ2-1; 12 positions match TRBD2. The germline V gene has CDR1 SGHTA and CDR2 FQGNSA. With V trimmed by 5 bases and J by 10 bases, 9 bases remained unmatched. The CDR3 consists of 15 residues. The CDR3 spells CASSPGLAGTVEQFF. The CDR3 DNA is TGTGCCAGCAGCCCCGGACTAGCGGGAACGGTCGAGCAGTTCTTC. Complete variable domain (other parts from reference TRBV7-2 and TRBJ2-1): GAGVSQSPSNKVTEKGKDVELRCDPISGHTALYWYRQSLGQGLEFLIYFQGNSAPDKSGLPSDRFSAERTGGSVSTLTIQRTQQEDSAVYLCASSPGLAGTVEQFFGPGTRLTVL.

This rearrangement joins TRBV18 to TRBJ1-3, with D hard to call. The CDR3 runs to 14 residues. Germline loops: CDR1 KGHSH, CDR2 LQKENI. Trimming took 0 bases from V and 3 from J, leaving 6 bases between them. CDR3 protein: CASSPPGFGNTIYF. The CDR3 bases are TGTGCCAGCTCACCACCGGGGTTTGGAAACACCATATATTTT.